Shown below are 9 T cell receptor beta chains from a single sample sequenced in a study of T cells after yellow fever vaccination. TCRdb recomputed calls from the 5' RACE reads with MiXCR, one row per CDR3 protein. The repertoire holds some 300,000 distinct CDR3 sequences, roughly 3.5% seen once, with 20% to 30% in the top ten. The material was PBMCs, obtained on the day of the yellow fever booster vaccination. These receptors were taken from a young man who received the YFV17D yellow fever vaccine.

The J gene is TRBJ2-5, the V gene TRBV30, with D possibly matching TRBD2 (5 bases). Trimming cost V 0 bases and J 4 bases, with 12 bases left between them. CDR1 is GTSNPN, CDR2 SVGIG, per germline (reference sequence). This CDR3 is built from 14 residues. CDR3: CAWSVILGRETQYF. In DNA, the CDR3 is TGTGCCTGGAGTGTAATATTAGGGAGAGAGACCCAGTACTTC.

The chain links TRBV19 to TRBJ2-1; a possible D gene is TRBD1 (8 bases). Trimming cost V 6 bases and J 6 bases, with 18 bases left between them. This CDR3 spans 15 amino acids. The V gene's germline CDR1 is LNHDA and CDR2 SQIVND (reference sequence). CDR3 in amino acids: CASRQGAAGANEQFF. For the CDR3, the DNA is TGTGCCAGTAGGCAGGGGGCGGCGGGGGCCAATGAGCAGTTCTTC. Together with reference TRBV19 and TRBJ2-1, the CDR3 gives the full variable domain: DGGITQSPKYLFRKEGQNVTLSCEQNLNHDAMYWYRQDPGQGLRLIYYSQIVNDFQKGDIAEGYSVSREKKESFPLTVTSAQKNPTAFYLCASRQGAAGANEQFFGPGTRLTVL.

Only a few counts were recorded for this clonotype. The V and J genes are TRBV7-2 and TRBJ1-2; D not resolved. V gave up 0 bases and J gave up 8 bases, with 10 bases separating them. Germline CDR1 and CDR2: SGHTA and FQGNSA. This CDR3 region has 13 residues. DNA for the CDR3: TGTGCCAGCAGCTTAGCGGCGGGAGGAGGCTACACCTTC. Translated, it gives CASSLAAGGGYTF.

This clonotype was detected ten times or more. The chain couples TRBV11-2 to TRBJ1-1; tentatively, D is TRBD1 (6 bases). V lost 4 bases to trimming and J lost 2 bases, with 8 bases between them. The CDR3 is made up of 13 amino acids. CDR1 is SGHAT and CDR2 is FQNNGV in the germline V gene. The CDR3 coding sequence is TGTGCCAGCAGCTCCAGGGGAAACACTGAAGCTTTCTTT. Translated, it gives CASSSRGNTEAFF.

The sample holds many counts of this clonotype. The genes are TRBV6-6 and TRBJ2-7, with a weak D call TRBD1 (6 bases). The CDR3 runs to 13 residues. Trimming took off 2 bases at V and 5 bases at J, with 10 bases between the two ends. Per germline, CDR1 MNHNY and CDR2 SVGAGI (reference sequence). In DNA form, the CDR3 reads TGTGCCAGCAGTTACGGGACACAGAACGAGCAGTACTTC. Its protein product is CASSYGTQNEQYF.

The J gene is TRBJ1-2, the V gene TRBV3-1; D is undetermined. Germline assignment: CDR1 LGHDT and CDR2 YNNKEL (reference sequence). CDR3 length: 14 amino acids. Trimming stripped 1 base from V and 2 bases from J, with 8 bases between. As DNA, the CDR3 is TGTGCCAGCAGCCAAGTAGCCGGGAACTATGGCTACACCTTC. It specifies CASSQVAGNYGYTF.

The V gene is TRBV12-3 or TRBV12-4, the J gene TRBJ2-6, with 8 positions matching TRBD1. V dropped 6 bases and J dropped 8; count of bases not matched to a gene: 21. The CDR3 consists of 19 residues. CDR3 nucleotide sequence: TGTGCCAGCAGCCTATGGGCCAGGGGGCTGGAACGAAATCCCAACGTCCTGACTTTC. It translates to CASSLWARGLERNPNVLTF.

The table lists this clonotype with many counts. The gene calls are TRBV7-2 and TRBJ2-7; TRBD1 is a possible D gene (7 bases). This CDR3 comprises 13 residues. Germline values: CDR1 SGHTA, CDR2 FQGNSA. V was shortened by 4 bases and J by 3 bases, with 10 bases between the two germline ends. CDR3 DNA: TGTGCCAGCAGCTCAGGGGGGCTCTACGAGCAGTACTTC. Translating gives CASSSGGLYEQYF.

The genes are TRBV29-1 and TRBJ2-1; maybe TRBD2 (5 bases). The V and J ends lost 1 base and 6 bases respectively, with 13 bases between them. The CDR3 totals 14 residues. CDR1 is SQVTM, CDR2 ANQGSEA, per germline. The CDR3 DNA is TGCAGCGTTGAAGCTGTGAGGGTAGGCAATGAGCAGTTCTTC. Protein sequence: CSVEAVRVGNEQFF.